Listed below are T cell receptor beta chains from one sample, sequenced in a study of beta chain features in type 1 diabetes. Clones were read by immunoSEQ multiplex PCR, and TCRdb kept only the in-frame ones, dropping some. The table lists 150,000 to 200,000 clones, approximately 8% of them singletons, with 0.5% in the top ten. Material for sequencing was central memory CD4+ T cells from blood. These receptors all come from a man between 18 and 35 years old with type 1 diabetes. Each CDR3 is given with its conserved first and last residue. Each record gives: CDR3 protein, CDR3 DNA, clone size, V gene, D gene, J gene. The D gene is left open where the match is weak. Size is omitted from some rows. Given values are once, few, many or a class for expanded clones.

CAISVESSGNTIYF TGTGCCATCAGTGTGGAGAGCTCTGGAAACACCATATATTTT - TRBV10-3 - TRBJ1-3
CASSLDRDRSEKLFF TGTGCCAGCAGCCTCGACAGGGATCGTAGTGAAAAACTGTTTTTT - TRBV14 TRBD1 TRBJ1-4
CASSSELIDTQYF TGTGCCAGCAGCTCCGAGCTGATAGATACGCAGTATTTT few TRBV11-2 - TRBJ2-3
CASSLNQETQYF TGCGCCAGCAGCCTTAACCAAGAGACCCAGTACTTC few TRBV5-1 - TRBJ2-5
CASSESDRMQYF TGCGCCAGCAGTGAGTCGGACAGGATGCAGTATTTT few TRBV10-1 TRBD1 TRBJ2-3
CASISRGWDTDTQYF TGTGCCAGCATTAGCCGGGGTTGGGACACAGATACGCAGTATTTT - TRBV28 - TRBJ2-3
CASSVRNTEAFF TGTGCCAGCAGTGTGCGGAACACTGAAGCTTTCTTT - TRBV2 - TRBJ1-1
CSVSRLLGTGHEQFF TGCAGCGTTTCCAGACTATTGGGGACTGGTCATGAGCAGTTCTTC few TRBV29-1 - TRBJ2-1
CASSAGVRETQYF TGTGCCAGCAGTGCGGGGGTACGGGAGACCCAGTACTTC - TRBV2 - TRBJ2-5
CASSPWRGDTDTQYF TGTGCCAGCAGCCCCTGGCGGGGCGACACAGATACGCAGTATTTT few TRBV7-2 - TRBJ2-3
CASKGSMGGGYTF TGTGCCAGCAAGGGCTCGATGGGAGGAGGCTACACCTTC - TRBV7-8 - TRBJ1-2
CASSQAGSGQPQHF TGTGCCAGCAGCCAAGCAGGGTCCGGTCAGCCCCAGCATTTT once TRBV4-2 - TRBJ1-5
CAWISAGGYNEQFF TGTGCCTGGATTTCAGCGGGAGGGTACAATGAGCAGTTCTTC few TRBV30 TRBD2 TRBJ2-1
CASRENGETQYF TGTGCCAGCAGAGAGAACGGGGAGACCCAGTACTTC few TRBV6-1 - TRBJ2-5
CASSSGLAGGHTDTQYF TGCGCCAGCAGCTCGGGACTAGCGGGGGGCCACACAGATACGCAGTATTTT - TRBV5-1 TRBD2 TRBJ2-3
CAWSRGLAGADTQYF TGTGCCTGGAGCCGGGGACTAGCGGGAGCAGATACGCAGTATTTT few TRBV30 TRBD2 TRBJ2-3
CASSYDGPGQGARSPLHF TGTGCCAGCAGCTACGATGGTCCGGGACAGGGGGCCAGATCACCCCTCCACTTT - TRBV7-2 TRBD1 TRBJ1-6
CASTSSGANVLTF TGTGCCAGCACCAGTTCTGGGGCCAACGTCCTGACTTTC - TRBV11-2 - TRBJ2-6
CSAGGDYGYTF TGCAGTGCAGGGGGGGACTATGGCTACACCTTC - TRBV20-1 - TRBJ1-2
CASADPTGPYYNEQFF TGTGCCAGCGCCGATCCTACAGGGCCCTACTACAATGAGCAGTTCTTC - TRBV18 - TRBJ2-1
CAINQQGADSPLHF TGTGCCATCAATCAACAGGGGGCTGATTCACCCCTCCACTTT few TRBV10-3 TRBD1 TRBJ1-6
CASSSGGFPKEQYF TGTGCCAGCAGTTCAGGGGGATTTCCTAAAGAGCAGTACTTC - TRBV28 TRBD1 TRBJ2-7
CASSHDLGTDTQYF TGTGCCAGCAGCCATGACTTGGGCACAGATACGCAGTATTTT few TRBV6-6 - TRBJ2-3
CASREGGRGRFEQYF TGTGCCAGCAGAGAGGGCGGGAGAGGACGGTTTGAGCAGTACTTC - TRBV27 TRBD2 TRBJ2-7
CATSRETAYEQYF TGTGCCACCAGCAGGGAGACTGCCTACGAGCAGTACTTC - TRBV15 - TRBJ2-7
CASSLSRRSGETQYF TGTGCCAGCAGCCTAAGTCGGCGGTCTGGCGAGACCCAGTACTTC few TRBV5-4 - TRBJ2-5